At least ten counts were recorded for the clone carrying this TCR beta chain. The antigen is not known. This sample is drawn from a study of T-cell memory formation after mild COVID-19. General study findings and limits: Clones from the second wave (peaking day 37) had unconfirmed SARS-CoV-2 specificity. From day 15 to 85, contracting clones were balanced between CD4 and CD8, whereas later expanders leaned toward CD4+. The appearance of some responding clones in pre-infection memory suggested that cross-reactive memory joined.

A 5'RACE reaction primed in the constant segment made cDNA libraries of TCR alpha and TCR beta, and these carried sample barcodes and UMIs. Each CDR3 protein is one row after TCRdb ran MiXCR on the 5' RACE reads. Of more than 250,000 distinct CDR3 sequences in the sample, roughly 17% were seen once. The germline gives CDR1 MDHEN, CDR2 SYDVKM. The V gene lost 3 bases and the J gene lost 6 bases, with 12 bases spanning the gap. This CDR3 comprises 14 residues. The sample was PBMCs or a T cell subset sorted from them (not recorded which). This TCR came from a man aged 18 to 29 who had mild COVID-19 (a few samples of this study predate the infection). Cell type and time point are not known. This chain joins TRBV28 and TRBJ1-5, with D maybe TRBD1 (5 bases). The CDR3 loop is CASSLWGNTQPQHF. DNA for the CDR3: TGTGCCAGCAGTTTGTGGGGGAATACTCAGCCCCAGCATTTT.